The entry below describes one T cell receptor beta chain. Clones were read by immunoSEQ multiplex PCR, and TCRdb kept only the in-frame ones, dropping some. The repertoire holds roughly 180,000 clones, with approximately 80% as singletons. Cohorts were determined from participant-reported clinical history. Two negative PCRs, clearance, or symptom resolution had been documented for recovered Cohort 3 donors. The data originate from a study of blood T cell repertoires in COVID-19. Germline CDR1 is SEHNR and CDR2 is FQNEAQ (reference sequence). V lost 4 bases, J lost 6 bases, and 19 bases lay in between. The length of the CDR3 is 15 residues.

The V gene is TRBV7-9, the J gene TRBJ2-7, with D possibly TRBD2 on 6 matching bases. The clonotype comes from a man in his forties or fifties who had recovered from COVID-19. Sequences were obtained from PBMCs or T cells enriched from blood (not recorded which). The CDR3 spells CASSYYTGTSGEQYF. The CDR3 nucleotides read TGTGCCAGCAGCTATTATACGGGGACTTCGGGCGAGCAGTACTTC.